Below are 18 T cell receptor beta chains sequenced from a single sample in a study of control samples from healthy donors and cancer patients (dated by TCRdb to between 2020 and 2021). Library preparation used the immunoSEQ multiplex PCR assay. This is the immuneACCESS table as TCRdb keeps it, with only in-frame sequences that have V and J called. A part of the clones is gone; compared with another copy, unresolved V genes explain less than half, and the rest is unexplained. This sample has some 140,000 clones in its table, and just under 95% of those were observed once. The ten biggest clones cover around 10% of the sample. The sequenced material came from blood. The receptors were gathered from a man aged 25-40 years in good health.

The V and J genes are TRBV11-2 and TRBJ2-5, with 13 nucleotides matching TRBD2. Germline loops: CDR1 SGHAT, CDR2 FQNNGV. V shed 3 bases, J shed 6 bases, and the junction held 7 bases outside the gene matches. The CDR3 sequence is 16 residues long. DNA for the CDR3: TGTGCCAGCAGCTTTCGGACTAGCGGGAGTCTCCAGACCCAGTACTTC. Translating it yields CASSFRTSGSLQTQYF.

The rearrangement joins TRBV28 to TRBJ1-2; D remains ambiguous. This CDR3 spans 13 amino acids. V lost 5 bases and J 6 bases, leaving 13 bases between the germline ends. Per germline, CDR1 MDHEN and CDR2 SYDVKM. In DNA, the CDR3 is TGTGCCAGCAGTCTCTCGGAGTCGAATGGCTACACCTTC. It codes for CASSLSESNGYTF.

The chain employs TRBV9 and TRBJ2-2, with 7 bases lining up with TRBD2. The length of the CDR3 is 14 residues. After removal of 5 bases from V and 2 bases from J, the junction contained 3 bases not matched to a gene. Germline values: CDR1 SGDLS, CDR2 YYNGEE. CDR3 sequence (DNA): TGTGCCAGCAGGGCTAGCGGTAACACCGGGGAGCTGTTTTTT. Its translation: CASRASGNTGELFF.

This clone was picked up one time. The genes are TRBV13 and TRBJ2-2; 9 nucleotides line up with TRBD1. The V gene end was trimmed by 5 bases and the J gene end by 5 bases; junction bases not matched to a gene: 6. Germline V gives CDR1 PRHDT, CDR2 FYEKMQ (reference sequence). The CDR3 runs to 15 residues. CDR3 protein: CASSRDREKTGELFF. The CDR3 nucleotides read TGTGCCAGCAGCAGGGACAGGGAGAAGACCGGGGAGCTGTTTTTT. Supplemented by reference TRBV13 and TRBJ2-2, the full variable domain reads AAGVIQSPRHLIKEKRETATLKCYPIPRHDTVYWYQQGPGQDPQFLISFYEKMQSDKGSIPDRFSAQQFSDYHSELNMSSLELGDSALYFCASSRDREKTGELFFGEGSRLTVL.

The chain couples TRBV9 to TRBJ1-2; D may be TRBD1 (6 bases). The CDR3 covers 14 residues. V dropped 4 bases and J dropped 3 bases, with 13 bases sitting between them. Looked up from germline, CDR1 is SGDLS and CDR2 is YYNGEE. DNA for the CDR3: TGTGCCAGCAGCTCCCGCAGGGGCGACTATGGCTACACCTTC. It translates to CASSSRRGDYGYTF.

This chain links TRBV20-1 with TRBJ2-7; D not certain. This CDR3 has 11 residues. The germline CDR1 and CDR2 sequences are DFQATT and SNEGSKA (reference sequence). Trimming pared 5 bases from V and 10 bases from J, leaving 15 bases between. CDR3 sequence (DNA): TGCAGTGCTCGAACGAGTTTGCTCCAGTACTTC. Encoded protein: CSARTSLLQYF.

V and J are TRBV7-8 and TRBJ2-2, with D unclear. This CDR3 region has 12 residues. The germline V and J ends were trimmed by 5 bases and 2 bases, with 3 bases remaining between them. Germline V gives CDR1 SGHVS, CDR2 FQNEAQ. CDR3 bases: TGTGCCAGCAGCACTAACACCGGGGAGCTGTTTTTT. It is translated as CASSTNTGELFF.

The chain joins TRBV28 to TRBJ1-2, with 12 bases identical to TRBD1. The trim removed 8 bases at V and 8 bases at J, leaving 3 bases unmatched. This CDR3 spans 12 amino acids. Germline CDR1 reads MDHEN; CDR2 reads SYDVKM. The chain's CDR3 is CASRDRGQGYTF. CDR3 sequence (DNA): TGTGCCAGCCGGGACAGGGGGCAGGGCTACACCTTC.

The chain joins TRBV14 to TRBJ2-7; TRBD2 aligns across 11 bases. This CDR3 comprises 13 residues. With V trimmed by 8 bases and J by 6 bases, 6 bases remained unmatched. Germline CDR1 reads SGHDN; CDR2 reads FVKESK. CDR3 bases: TGTGCCAGCGGCTTAGCGGGAGGGAGCGAGCAGTACTTC. Translation: CASGLAGGSEQYF.

Only one count was recorded for this clone. The J gene is TRBJ1-6, the V gene TRBV2; 9 bases match TRBD1. There are 14 residues in the CDR3. V gave up 5 bases and J gave up 9 bases; unmatched junction bases: 5. Germline CDR1 SNHLY, CDR2 FYNNEI. CDR3 DNA sequence: TGTGCCAGCAGTCCGGGACAGGGAGGTTCACCCCTCCACTTT. Its protein product is CASSPGQGGSPLHF. Supplemented by reference TRBV2 and TRBJ1-6, the full variable domain reads EPEVTQTPSHQVTQMGQEVILRCVPISNHLYFYWYRQILGQKVEFLVSFYNNEISEKSEIFDDQFSVERPDGSNFTLKIRSTKLEDSAMYFCASSPGQGGSPLHFGNGTRLTVT.

The genes are TRBV7-8 and TRBJ2-5, with D perhaps TRBD2 (5 bases). This CDR3 spans 16 amino acids. Germline lookup yields CDR1 SGHVS and CDR2 FQNEAQ. Trimming removed 8 bases at V and 5 bases at J, with 24 bases between. The CDR3 protein is CASESFALARIETQYF. The CDR3 DNA reads as TGTGCCAGCGAATCCTTTGCTCTAGCAAGGATTGAGACCCAGTACTTC.

The J gene is TRBJ1-5, the V gene TRBV6-2 or TRBV6-3, with D maybe TRBD1 (6 bases). V gave up 2 bases and J gave up 1 base, with 6 bases separating them. The CDR3 length is 14 residues. CDR1 and CDR2 (germline): MNHEY, SVGEGT. CDR3 in amino acids: CASSYGQSNQPQHF. CDR3 DNA sequence: TGTGCCAGCAGTTACGGACAGAGCAATCAGCCCCAGCATTTT.

The chain uses TRBV24-1 and TRBJ2-1, with 7 bases fitting TRBD2. With 4 bases clipped from V and 0 bases from J, the junction kept 5 bases outside the gene matches. Germline V gives CDR1 KGHDR, CDR2 SFDVKD. CDR3 size: 16 residues. CDR3 coding DNA: TGTGCCACCAGTGACCCACGGGGGGACTCCTACAATGAGCAGTTCTTC. It translates to CATSDPRGDSYNEQFF.

CDR3 region: CATSGPGAKDTQYF. The CDR3 nucleotides read TGTGCCACCAGTGGCCCGGGGGCTAAAGATACGCAGTATTTT. The V call is TRBV24-1, the J call TRBJ2-3; D tentatively reads TRBD1 or TRBD2 (6 bases each). Looked up from germline, CDR1 is KGHDR and CDR2 is SFDVKD. The CDR3 contains 14 residues. V gave up 5 bases and J gave up 5 bases, with 13 bases separating them.

V and J are TRBV3-1 (or the pseudogene TRBV3-2) and TRBJ1-2; a weak D match, TRBD1 (6 bases). CDR1 LGHDT and CDR2 YNNKEL come from the germline V gene (reference sequence). The CDR3 length is 17 residues. V dropped 0 bases and J dropped 8 bases, with 22 bases sitting between them. In DNA, the CDR3 is TGTGCCAGCAGCCAAGATCTAGGGGGAACAGGGCGTTCAGGCTACACCTTC. It encodes CASSQDLGGTGRSGYTF.

The chain recombines TRBV5-1 with TRBJ2-6, with D perhaps matching TRBD2 (5 bases). V gave up 4 bases and J gave up 2 bases, with 10 bases separating them. The CDR3 totals 15 residues. Germline CDR1 is SGHRS and CDR2 is YFSETQ. CDR3 sequence reads: CASSPGWAGANVLTF. For the CDR3, the DNA is TGCGCCAGCAGCCCGGGGTGGGCTGGGGCCAACGTCCTGACTTTC. Based on the CDR3 plus reference TRBV5-1 and TRBJ2-6, the full variable domain is KAGVTQTPRYLIKTRGQQVTLSCSPISGHRSVSWYQQTPGQGLQFLFEYFSETQRNKGNFPGRFSGRQFSNSRSEMNVSTLELGDSALYLCASSPGWAGANVLTFGAGSRLTVL.

The J gene is TRBJ1-4, the V gene TRBV6-6; no definite D call. Germline loops: CDR1 MNHNY, CDR2 SVGAGI (reference sequence). V was pared by 6 bases and J by 6 bases, with 14 bases between. The CDR3 has 14 residues. The CDR3 here is CASSSTAFYEKLFF. The CDR3 nucleotides are TGTGCCAGCAGCAGTACAGCTTTTTATGAAAAACTGTTTTTT.

The V call is TRBV2, the J call TRBJ1-2, with 12 bases aligning to TRBD1. This CDR3 region has 16 residues. The J segment lost 6 bases and the V segment lost 0 bases, leaving 5 bases of the junction unmatched. CDR1 is SNHLY, CDR2 FYNNEI, per germline. The CDR3 protein is CASSEAGTGGWDGYTF. The CDR3 DNA sequence: TGTGCCAGCAGTGAAGCTGGGACAGGGGGCTGGGATGGCTACACCTTC.